The rows below give T cell receptor beta chains drawn from one sample of a study of blood T cell repertoires in COVID-19. Clones were read by immunoSEQ multiplex PCR, and TCRdb kept only the in-frame ones, dropping some. The repertoire includes about 59,000 clones, about 86% of them detected once, and roughly 18% sits in the top ten. The sample consisted of peripheral blood. These receptors were collected from a woman aged 80 or over with active COVID-19. CDR3s include the opening cysteine and the closing phenylalanine or tryptophan. The D gene is left open where the match is weak. Size tells how often a clone was seen (once, few, many) or the class of an expanded clone, and some rows leave it out.

size	J	V	D	DNA	CDR3
NA	TRBJ2-5	TRBV7-8	TRBD2	TGTGCCAGCAGCCTGCGAAGCGGGGGGCGCTGGGAGGAGACCCAGTACTTC	CASSLRSGGRWEETQYF
once	TRBJ2-2	TRBV9	TRBD2	TGTGCCAGCAGCGCGGGACTAGCGGCGAACACCGGGGAGCTGTTTTTT	CASSAGLAANTGELFF
once	TRBJ1-5	TRBV4-3	NA	TGCGCCAGCAGCCAAGGGACAGCGCGCAATCAGCCCCAGCATTTT	CASSQGTARNQPQHF
NA	TRBJ2-1	TRBV18	TRBD2	TGTGCCAGCTCACCTTCAGCGGGGGGGGCCTACAATGAGCAGTTCTTC	CASSPSAGGAYNEQFF
NA	TRBJ2-6	TRBV3-1/TRBV3-2	NA	TGTGCCAGCACAGGGCTAACTGGGGCCAACGTCCTGACTTTC	CASTGLTGANVLTF
NA	TRBJ2-7	TRBV5-6	NA	TGTGCCAGCAGCCATGGGGACTCCGCGGATATCTTC	CASSHGDSADIF
NA	TRBJ2-1	TRBV5-4	NA	TGTGCCAGCACCACTCGACAGGTTTCCTACAATGAGCAGTTCTTC	CASTTRQVSYNEQFF
once	TRBJ2-7	TRBV5-5	TRBD2	TGTGCCAGCAGCTTGGAAGCGGGACGGTGGTACGAGCAGTACTTC	CASSLEAGRWYEQYF
NA	TRBJ2-7	TRBV18	TRBD1	TGTGCCAGCTCACAAAGTCGGGACAGTGCCTCCTACGAGCAGTACTTC	CASSQSRDSASYEQYF
NA	TRBJ1-3	TRBV18	TRBD1	TGTGCCAGCTCCCCGGGACAGGGTGGAAACACCATATATTTT	CASSPGQGGNTIYF
NA	TRBJ2-7	TRBV21-1	NA	TGTGCCAGCAGCACGGACAGGGGGAGCTCCTACGAGCAGTACTTC	CASSTDRGSSYEQYF
NA	TRBJ2-1	TRBV7-8	TRBD2	TGTGCCAGCAGCTTAAAGCGGGGGGGCAATGAGCAGTTCTTC	CASSLKRGGNEQFF
NA	TRBJ2-7	TRBV3-1/TRBV3-2	NA	TGTGCCAGCTCGCATTCGGGGGTTTACTCCTACGAGCAGTACTTC	CASSHSGVYSYEQYF
NA	TRBJ2-1	TRBV5-1	TRBD2	TGCGCCACCACGACGGGGGGGGGCTACAATGAGCAGTTCTTC	CATTTGGGYNEQFF
NA	TRBJ1-2	TRBV27	NA	TGTGCCAGCAGCGACAGGAACTATGGCTACACCTTC	CASSDRNYGYTF
NA	TRBJ2-1	TRBV7-3	TRBD2	TGTGCCAGCAGCTCCCTGGGACTAGACTACAATGAGCAGTTCTTC	CASSSLGLDYNEQFF
few	TRBJ2-3	TRBV7-2	NA	TGTGCCAGCAGCTTAGTTCAGGGGATTCCTCCCACAGATACGCAGTATTTT	CASSLVQGIPPTDTQYF
NA	TRBJ2-6	TRBV11-1	TRBD1	TGTGCCAGCAGCCAAGGGACAGGGGTCAACGTCCTGACTTTC	CASSQGTGVNVLTF
once	TRBJ2-5	TRBV9	NA	TGTGCCAGCAGCTTTCTAGGAACGGAGGTAGAGACCCAGTACTTC	CASSFLGTEVETQYF
NA	TRBJ2-1	TRBV9	NA	TGTGCCAGCAGCGTAGAATCAGCGAGCTCCTACAATGAGCAGTTCTTC	CASSVESASSYNEQFF
NA	TRBJ1-5	TRBV30	NA	TGTGCCTGGAGTGTACAACCAAATCAGCCCCAGCATTTT	CAWSVQPNQPQHF
NA	TRBJ2-1	TRBV30	TRBD2	TGTGCCTGGAGTGTACGCGGGGGGGAGCAGTTCTTC	CAWSVRGGEQFF
NA	TRBJ2-6	TRBV5-4	NA	TGTGCCAGCAGCCACAGCTCTGGGGCCAACGTCCTGACTTTC	CASSHSSGANVLTF
NA	TRBJ1-2	TRBV7-9	NA	TGTGCCAGCAGCTACGCGGGGGCTTCCTATGGCTACACCTTC	CASSYAGASYGYTF
NA	TRBJ1-2	TRBV14	NA	TGTGCCAGCAGCCTAATAACAGGTGGGGGAGGCTATGGCTACACCTTC	CASSLITGGGGYGYTF
once	TRBJ1-4	TRBV5-1	TRBD1	TGCGCCAGCAGCTCGACGGCGGGACAGGGCAGTGAAAAACTGTTTTTT	CASSSTAGQGSEKLFF
NA	TRBJ1-2	TRBV5-1	NA	TGCGCCAGCAGCCCCAAGGGGTCCTCCTATGGCTACACCTTC	CASSPKGSSYGYTF
NA	TRBJ2-5	TRBV27	TRBD2	TGTGCCAGCAGTCTGACTAGCGGGGGGGCCGGAGAGACCCAGTACTTC	CASSLTSGGAGETQYF
NA	TRBJ2-6	TRBV5-1	NA	TGCGCCAGCAAGCCACAGGCTGGGGCCAACGTCCTGACTTTC	CASKPQAGANVLTF
once	TRBJ1-1	TRBV5-4	NA	TGTGCCAGCAGCTTGGCCCCCCCAAAGCGGACTGAAGCTTTCTTT	CASSLAPPKRTEAFF
NA	TRBJ1-5	TRBV2	NA	TGTGCCAGCAGGGGGGGGGTACAGCCCCAGCATTTT	CASRGGVQPQHF
NA	TRBJ2-2	TRBV7-2	NA	TGTGCCAGCAGCTTAGAGAGGGGGTTAGCCGGGGAGCTGTTTTTT	CASSLERGLAGELFF
NA	TRBJ2-2	TRBV11-2	NA	TGTGCCAGCAGCTTAGCGGGGGCGAACACCGGGGAGCTGTTTTTT	CASSLAGANTGELFF
NA	TRBJ1-5	TRBV7-2	NA	TGTGCCAGCAGCTCCGACAGAGATCAGCCCCAGCATTTT	CASSSDRDQPQHF
NA	TRBJ1-1	TRBV7-2	TRBD1	TGTGCCAGCAGCATCCAGACAGGGGGGGGCCGTGAAGCTTTCTTT	CASSIQTGGGREAFF
NA	TRBJ1-1	TRBV5-1	NA	TGCGCCAGCAGCTTGGTCCGGTGGTCAGGGTCGAACACTGAAGCTTTCTTT	CASSLVRWSGSNTEAFF
NA	TRBJ2-7	TRBV2	TRBD1	TGTGCCAGCAGGCCTAGACAGGGCTCCTACGAGCAGTACTTC	CASRPRQGSYEQYF
NA	TRBJ2-4	TRBV7-9	TRBD1	TGTGCCACCTGGGACAGGGAGGACATTCAGTACTTC	CATWDREDIQYF
NA	TRBJ1-5	TRBV5-8	NA	TGTGCCAGCAGCGAAACAGGGATCAATCAGCCCCAGCATTTT	CASSETGINQPQHF
NA	TRBJ2-3	TRBV10-3	TRBD2	TGTGCCATCAGTGAGTCCGGACTAGCGGGGGCCAGGGCGCAGTATTTT	CAISESGLAGARAQYF
NA	TRBJ1-1	TRBV7-9	TRBD1	TGTGCCAGCAGCTTACTGGGCAGGGGGCCCACTGAAGCTTTCTTT	CASSLLGRGPTEAFF
once	TRBJ1-5	TRBV7-9	TRBD1	TGTGCCAGCAGCCAATGGGACAGAAATCAGCCCCAGCATTTT	CASSQWDRNQPQHF
NA	TRBJ1-4	TRBV2	TRBD1	TGTGCCAGCAGTTTTACCGGACAGGGAAGAGAAAAACTGTTTTTT	CASSFTGQGREKLFF
NA	TRBJ2-3	TRBV7-9	TRBD2	TGTGCCAGCAGCTCCGGGGGGGCCCCAGATACGCAGTATTTT	CASSSGGAPDTQYF
NA	TRBJ2-1	TRBV5-4	TRBD1	TGTGCCAGCAGCCTCCGGGACAGATACAATGAGCAGTTCTTC	CASSLRDRYNEQFF
NA	TRBJ2-1	TRBV6-2/TRBV6-3	TRBD2	TGTGCCAGCAGTTCCATCGGGACTAGCTTCTACAATGAGCAGTTCTTC	CASSSIGTSFYNEQFF
NA	TRBJ2-5	TRBV12-5	NA	TGTGCTAGTGGTTTGGCCCCCGACAGCTCTCGGCAGGAGACCCAGTACTTC	CASGLAPDSSRQETQYF
once	TRBJ1-1	TRBV10-3	NA	TGTGCCATCAGTGCCGGAGGTTTTGAAGCTTTCTTT	CAISAGGFEAFF
NA	TRBJ2-7	TRBV14	TRBD2	TGTGCCAGCAGCCAAAGGTCAGCGGGGGGCATGTACGAGCAGTACTTC	CASSQRSAGGMYEQYF
NA	TRBJ2-5	TRBV7-9	TRBD2	TGTGCCAGCAGCTCCCGACTAGCGGGGAGTAGAACCCAGTACTTC	CASSSRLAGSRTQYF
few	TRBJ2-2	TRBV18	NA	TGTGCCAGCTCCCCAGCCGCGGGGTACACCGGGGAGCTGTTTTTT	CASSPAAGYTGELFF
NA	TRBJ2-2	TRBV7-2	NA	TGTGCCAGCGTGCGGGGGAACACCGGGGAGCTGTTTTTT	CASVRGNTGELFF